This T cell receptor beta chain was documented in a study of shared clonotypes between healthy human individuals. Several immunoSEQ 96-well plates shared each subset's DNA, each plate a replicate. Sorted-subset replicate PCRs used 200 to 250 ng DNA, approximately 33,000 T cell genomes. Assay used: immunoSEQ multiplex PCR; TCRdb lists only in-frame clones, some missing. In the table there are 2 million to 2.5 million clones, approximately 95% of which are singletons. This CDR3 is built from 15 residues. V lost 6 bases to trimming and J lost 1 base, with 16 bases between them. Germline assignment: CDR1 SQVTM and CDR2 ANQGSEA.

The receptor's source is a man aged 18 to 30 in good health. Some clones in this sample may be carry-over from other donors' samples. Sequenced material: naive CD4+ T cells from PBMCs. Subset denoted: CD45RA+ positively selected. This chain connects TRBV29-1 to TRBJ1-3, with a weak D call TRBD1 (6 bases). DNA of the CDR3: TGCAGCGTAAAATCGGGGGGCGCGTCTGGAAACACCATATATTTT. Its protein is CSVKSGGASGNTIYF. The whole variable domain, filled in from reference TRBV29-1 and TRBJ1-3, reads SAVISQKPSRDICQRGTSLTIQCQVDSQVTMMFWYRQQPGQSLTLIATANQGSEATYESGFVIDKFPISRPNLTFSTLTVSNMSPEDSSIYLCSVKSGGASGNTIYFGEGSWLTVV.